This T cell receptor beta chain was documented in a study of CXCR3-negative and CXCR3-positive naive CD8 T cells. Study results and limitations: For CXCR3-positive naive cells, TRB CDR3s were more hydrophobic than those of CXCR3-negative naive cells.

CD8+ T cell subsets were each sorted in triplicate, a few hundred thousand cells apiece. The CD45RO-CCR7+CD27+CD95- phenotype denoted naive CD8+ T cells. Germline assignment: CDR1 SQVTM and CDR2 ANQGSEA. The length of the CDR3 is 12 residues. Researchers prepared the TRB cDNA libraries using 5' RACE with UMI labels. TCRdb re-called the 5' RACE reads, yielding one record per CDR3 amino acid sequence without DNA. This table holds over 150,000 distinct CDR3 sequences. With regard to this clonotype: Its antigen is undetermined.

This sequence joins TRBV29-1 and TRBJ2-5; TCRdb's D call of TRBD1 is untestable without DNA. The sequence came from a human donor in good health. Some clones in this sample may be carry-over from other donors' samples. Sequencing input: naive CXCR3+ CD8+ T cells from blood. Subset specified: CD45RO-CCR7+CD27+CD95- naive CD8+ T cells expressing CXCR3 (TNR3+). CDR3 region: CSVRDGQETQYF.